Listed below are T cell receptor beta chains from one sample, sequenced in a study of blood T cells in healthy people across ages. TCRdb re-called the 5' RACE reads with MiXCR, one entry per CDR3 protein. The sample includes 550,000 to 800,000 distinct CDR3 sequences, more than 20% of them seen just once. The specimen was blood. The receptors originated from a man between 65 and 85 years old in good health. The CDR3 runs from the conserved cysteine through the conserved F or W. The order of the fields is D gene, J gene, V gene, clone size, CDR3 DNA, CDR3 protein. D genes are given only for firm matches. Expanded clones get a size class; other rows say once, few or many, or leave the size out.

>TRBD1|TRBJ2-2|TRBV28|-
TGTGCCAGCAGTTCGGGACAGACGAACACCGGGGAGCTGTTTTTT
CASSSGQTNTGELFF
>TRBD2|TRBJ2-1|TRBV7-8|-
TGTGCCAGCAGCCAATACGAGGGACTAACCGACAATGAGCAGTTCTTC
CASSQYEGLTDNEQFF
>TRBD2|TRBJ2-1|TRBV7-2|many
TGTGCCAGCAGCCGCACTAGCGGGAGCTCCTACAATGAGCAGTTCTTC
CASSRTSGSSYNEQFF
>-|TRBJ1-1|TRBV3-1|-
TGTGCCAGCAGCCGGGGGTTCATGAACACTGAAGCTTTCTTT
CASSRGFMNTEAFF
>-|TRBJ1-4|TRBV24-1|-
TGTGCCACCAGTGGAGACAGCGGAAATGAAAAACTGTTTTTT
CATSGDSGNEKLFF
>TRBD1|TRBJ2-1|TRBV20-1|few
TGCAGTGCTAGAGATTTAAGACAGGGGGAAAATGAGCAGTTCTTC
CSARDLRQGENEQFF
>TRBD2|TRBJ2-1|TRBV7-2|-
TGTGCCAGCAGCTTAGGGGGAGGGCCGGGCGAGCAGTTCTTC
CASSLGGGPGEQFF
>TRBD2|TRBJ2-5|TRBV7-2|-
TGTGCCAGCAGCTTAGGACTAGCCATCGGGCAAGAGACCCAGTACTTC
CASSLGLAIGQETQYF
>-|TRBJ1-3|TRBV7-9|many
TGTGCCAGCAGCCCGGCCGAGACAGGCTCTGGAAACACCATATATTTT
CASSPAETGSGNTIYF
>-|TRBJ1-4|TRBV28|few
TGTGCCAGCAGTTTCTCGGGGCGTAATGAAAAACTGTTTTTT
CASSFSGRNEKLFF
>-|TRBJ2-7|TRBV12-3/TRBV12-4|many
TGTGCCAGCAGTTTAGGATTAGCGCGGTCCTACGAGCAGTACTTC
CASSLGLARSYEQYF
>TRBD2|TRBJ2-5|TRBV3-1|few
TGTGCCAGCAGCCCTCTAGCGGGGGCCTACAATGAGCAGCTCTTC
CASSPLAGAYNEQLF
>-|TRBJ2-1|TRBV7-3|many
TGTGCCAGCAGCTCCAAGTCTTCCTACAATGAGCAGTTCTTC
CASSSKSSYNEQFF
>-|TRBJ2-5|TRBV10-3|many
TGTGCCATCAGTTCCGGGGCCCCAGAGACCCAGTACTTC
CAISSGAPETQYF
>-|TRBJ1-1|TRBV7-9|-
TGTGCCAGCAGCTTAGACAGGAGCACTGAAGCTTTCTTT
CASSLDRSTEAFF
>-|TRBJ2-3|TRBV25-1|few
TGTGCCAGCAGTGAAATAACGGGAGATACGCAGTATTTT
CASSEITGDTQYF
>TRBD2|TRBJ2-2|TRBV9|-
TGTGCCAGCAGCGTAGGCCCCGGTAGCGGGACGGACACCGGGGAGCTGTTTTTT
CASSVGPGSGTDTGELFF
>TRBD1|TRBJ2-5|TRBV4-1|-
TGCGCCAGCAGCCAAGTCTGGACAGGGGCCTCGGAGACCCAGTACTTC
CASSQVWTGASETQYF
>-|TRBJ2-5|TRBV27|many
TGTGCCAGCGGGATAGGCGGGGAGACCCAGTACTTC
CASGIGGETQYF
>-|TRBJ1-2|TRBV5-1|-
TGCGCCAGCAGCCTTGACACCAGCTATGGCTACACCTTC
CASSLDTSYGYTF
>-|TRBJ2-7|TRBV5-6|-
TGTGCCAGCAGCTTGGCGCCAGGGGCCAGCTACGAGCAGTACTTC
CASSLAPGASYEQYF
>-|TRBJ2-1|TRBV14|few
TGTGCCAGCAGCCAAGACGCCTACCAGAATGAGCAGTTCTTC
CASSQDAYQNEQFF